The clone carrying this T cell receptor (beta chain) was observed a single time. Its specificity is unknown. This entry comes from a study of shared clonotypes between healthy human individuals. The CDR3 totals 15 residues. CDR1 and CDR2 (germline): MGHDK, SYGVNS. With 0 bases removed from V and 5 bases from J, the gap between germline ends came to 13 bases. In the sorted-subset replicate PCRs, approximately 200 ng DNA, around 32,000 T cell genomes, was used. Data came from immunoSEQ multiplex PCR; TCRdb stores just in-frame clones and leaves some out. Of roughly 120,000 clones in the sample, more than 65% were seen once. Overall study findings and caveats: Several donors shared around 5.1% of their naive CD4 clonotypes.

The receptor comes from a woman aged 25 to 45 in good health. The chain joins TRBV25-1 to TRBJ2-5; the D call may be TRBD1 or TRBD2 (7 bases each). Specimen: memory CD8+ T cells sorted from blood. As to subset: CD45RO+ cells pooled with CCR7-negative TemRA cells. The CDR3 loop is CASSEYTQGGETQYF. In DNA form, the CDR3 reads TGTGCCAGCAGTGAATATACCCAGGGGGGGGAGACCCAGTACTTC.